This T cell receptor beta chain is from a study of blood T cell repertoires in COVID-19 (TCRdb year 2020). Some background on the complete study: Samples covering the acute and convalescent phases of COVID-19 were provided by collaborators in the United States, Italy and Spain. The samples were drawn from two sources: the first 160 participants of the ongoing ImmuneRACE study, and 950 to 1,500 subjects contributed by 6 global collaborators. The prospective study material was composed of cDNA or gDNA derived from T cells, B-cell-depleted T cells, or PBMCs. The repertoires were made available in a free public database intended to serve as a resource for research on the immune response to SARS-CoV-2. Subjects who had been exposed to COVID-19, were actively infected with it, or had recovered from it provided the deeply sampled blood TCRbeta repertoires that made up the dataset. HLA class I and class II types, where available, came from metadata supplied by the sample provider rather than from assay-based typing. A de-identified subject ID, COVID-19 status, age in years and sex were almost always included in the sample metadata. General study outcomes and caveats: The quantity of clinical and demographic metadata differed by source and by participant and was supplied without curation.

TCRbeta CDR3 regions were amplified from genomic DNA by means of the immunoSEQ Assay, a bias-controlled multiplex PCR. The study's own analysis went as follows. Within the assay, amplification of reference gene primers was used to estimate how many nucleated cells each sample contained. To quantify the absolute abundance of each unique TCRbeta CDR3 rearrangement, sequence reads were collapsed and filtered. For each sample, productive Simpson clonality was calculated by taking the square root of Simpson's diversity index across productive rearrangements. TCRdb re-hosts the immuneACCESS table, in-frame sequences only. Its copies lack some clones; in the studies checked, an unresolved V gene accounts for under half of them, and the cause for the rest is not known. The V and J calls and clone size were taken over from that table, and D and trimming were inferred from the DNA. Here the sample has about 230,000 clones; 84% occur a single time. Clones ranked in the top ten supply approximately 2% of the sample.

In the prospective study, participants were about 18 to 95 years old, resided in about two dozen geographic areas of the United States, and were enrolled through a virtual design. In the prospective study, participants were assigned to cohorts based on the clinical history participants reported in a screening survey and a study questionnaire. For ImmuneRACE Cohort 3, a participant was defined as recovered based on two consecutive negative NP/OP PCR tests, clearance by a healthcare professional, or resolution of symptoms. In the prospective study, whole blood, serum and a nasopharyngeal or oropharyngeal swab were collected from each participant by mobile phlebotomists. Participants in the prospective study had the option to provide additional blood draws and questionnaires over a roughly 2-month period. Before DNA extraction, blood samples from the prospective study were shipped at room temperature or frozen.

Trimming leaves V shorter by 3 bases and J shorter by 2 bases, with the junction holding 6 bases beyond the gene matches. CDR1 and CDR2 were assigned from the germline V gene as KGHSH and LQKENI. The CDR3 contains 16 residues, cysteine and phenylalanine counted. Left in the record is the CDR3 DNA by itself, 48 bases read in frame from the first base. About this clone itself: No antigen is known for it. No much larger clone is present one base from it, and per-base qualities are unavailable.

Sequencing was performed on PBMCs or T cells enriched from blood (not recorded which). The V gene is TRBV18 and the J gene is TRBJ1-3, with 8 central nucleotides matching TRBD1. This TCR came from a man aged 55 to 70 who had recovered from COVID-19. The DNA reads as follows: TGTGCCAGCTCACCTAGTGGACAGGGTGCTGGAAACACCATATATTTT. This yields the protein CASSPSGQGAGNTIYF.